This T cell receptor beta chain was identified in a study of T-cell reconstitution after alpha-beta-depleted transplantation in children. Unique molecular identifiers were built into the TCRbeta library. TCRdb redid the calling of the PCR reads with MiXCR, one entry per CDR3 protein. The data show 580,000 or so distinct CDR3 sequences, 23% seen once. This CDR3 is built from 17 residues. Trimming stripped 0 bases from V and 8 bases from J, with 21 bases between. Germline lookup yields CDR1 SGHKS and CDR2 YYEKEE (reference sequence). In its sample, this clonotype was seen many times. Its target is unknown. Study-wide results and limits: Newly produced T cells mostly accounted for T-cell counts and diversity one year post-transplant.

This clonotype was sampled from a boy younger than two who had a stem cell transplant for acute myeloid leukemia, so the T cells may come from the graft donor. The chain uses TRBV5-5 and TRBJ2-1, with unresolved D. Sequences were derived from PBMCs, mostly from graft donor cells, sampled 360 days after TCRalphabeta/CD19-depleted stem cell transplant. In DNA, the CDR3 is TGTGCCAGCAGCTTGGAAGTCAGGCCCCTCGTTGGGGATGAGCAGTTCTTC. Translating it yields CASSLEVRPLVGDEQFF. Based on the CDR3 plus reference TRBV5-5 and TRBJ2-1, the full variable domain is DAGVTQSPTHLIKTRGQQVTLRCSPISGHKSVSWYQQVLGQGPQFIFQYYEKEERGRGNFPDRFSARQFPNYSSELNVNALLLGDSALYLCASSLEVRPLVGDEQFFGPGTRLTVL.